These T cell receptor beta chains were read from a single sample in a study of T cells after yellow fever vaccination. MiXCR was run by TCRdb on the 5' RACE reads, yielding one entry per CDR3 protein. The sample includes fewer than 350,000 distinct CDR3 sequences, approximately 4.5% seen only once; the top ten take roughly a fifth. The sample consisted of PBMCs, taken 15 days after the yellow fever booster vaccination. Receptors were obtained from a man aged 18 to 29 who received the YFV17D yellow fever vaccine. Each CDR3 is given with its conserved first and last residue. Fields, in order: clone size, D gene, J gene, V gene, CDR3 DNA, CDR3 protein. D genes are given only for firm matches. Some rows have no size entry. The others give once, few or many, or a class for an expanded clone.

size: few
D: NA
J: TRBJ1-4
V: TRBV5-5
DNA: TGTGCCAGCAGCTTGATAGGGGTGATTGAAAAACTGTTTTTT
CDR3: CASSLIGVIEKLFF

size: few
D: NA
J: TRBJ2-1
V: TRBV20-1
DNA: TGCAGTGCTAGCCCCGCGTCATCCTACAATGAGCAGTTCTTC
CDR3: CSASPASSYNEQFF

size: few
D: NA
J: TRBJ1-3
V: TRBV20-1
DNA: TGCAGTGCCATCGACAGGAGCTCTGGAAACACCATATATTTT
CDR3: CSAIDRSSGNTIYF

size: many
D: NA
J: TRBJ1-2
V: TRBV20-1
DNA: TGCAGTGCTAGCGAGAACAGTAACTATGGCTACACCTTC
CDR3: CSASENSNYGYTF

size: many
D: NA
J: TRBJ2-2
V: TRBV4-2
DNA: TGTGCCAGCAGCCAAGAAGTCGGAGGGGACACCGGGGAGCTGTTTTTT
CDR3: CASSQEVGGDTGELFF

size: many
D: NA
J: TRBJ2-2
V: TRBV10-3
DNA: TGTGCCATCAGTGAGAGGGCCGGGGAGCTGTTTTTT
CDR3: CAISERAGELFF

size: many
D: NA
J: TRBJ1-4
V: TRBV20-1
DNA: TGCAGTGCTAGCCTCAGACCCCAGGGCCGGGAAAAACTGTTTTTT
CDR3: CSASLRPQGREKLFF

size: many
D: NA
J: TRBJ2-6
V: TRBV7-3
DNA: TGTGCCAGCAGCCCCGCGCCAGGGGACCTTTCTGGGGCCAACGTCCTGACTTTC
CDR3: CASSPAPGDLSGANVLTF

size: many
D: NA
J: TRBJ2-7
V: TRBV12-3/TRBV12-4
DNA: TGTGCCAGCAGTTCTCAGGCAGGGCCCTACGAGCAGTACTTC
CDR3: CASSSQAGPYEQYF

size: few
D: NA
J: TRBJ2-5
V: TRBV27
DNA: TGTGCCAGCAGTTTGTGGGGGCGCGCCCCCCAAGAGACCCAGTACTTC
CDR3: CASSLWGRAPQETQYF

size: many
D: NA
J: TRBJ1-2
V: TRBV5-6
DNA: TGTGCCAGCAGCTTGCCAGGGTCCTATGGCTACACCTTC
CDR3: CASSLPGSYGYTF

size: many
D: TRBD1
J: TRBJ2-7
V: TRBV4-3
DNA: TGCGCCAGCAGCCAAGTTTTGGGGGGACAGGGGGCCTACGAGCAGTACTTC
CDR3: CASSQVLGGQGAYEQYF

size: few
D: TRBD2
J: TRBJ2-2
V: TRBV12-3/TRBV12-4
DNA: TGTGCCAGTGGACTAGACGGGAACACCGGGGAGCTGTTTTTT
CDR3: CASGLDGNTGELFF

size: many
D: NA
J: TRBJ2-5
V: TRBV18
DNA: TGTGCCAGCTCGACGACGGATCGAGAGACCCAGTACTTC
CDR3: CASSTTDRETQYF

size: NA
D: TRBD2
J: TRBJ2-1
V: TRBV7-2
DNA: TGTGCCAGCTTAGGACTAGCGGGGGGCAATGAGCAGTTCTTC
CDR3: CASLGLAGGNEQFF

size: few
D: NA
J: TRBJ2-2
V: TRBV7-6
DNA: TGTGCCAGCAGCTTAGTTGCGGGGTACGTGGAGCTGTTTTTT
CDR3: CASSLVAGYVELFF

size: few
D: NA
J: TRBJ2-2
V: TRBV7-9
DNA: TGTGCCAGCAGGCTTAACACCGGGGAGCTGTTTTTT
CDR3: CASRLNTGELFF

size: few
D: NA
J: TRBJ2-6
V: TRBV3-1
DNA: TGTGCCAGCAGCCCCCGACCCATCTCAGGGGCCAACGTCCTGACTTTC
CDR3: CASSPRPISGANVLTF

size: many
D: NA
J: TRBJ2-7
V: TRBV5-1
DNA: TGCGCCAGCAGCTTAGTCACTGACGAGCAGTACTTC
CDR3: CASSLVTDEQYF

size: NA
D: TRBD1
J: TRBJ1-2
V: TRBV5-1
DNA: TGCGCCAGCAGCCCCTCCCTAGGGGGCCACTATGGCTACACCTTC
CDR3: CASSPSLGGHYGYTF

size: NA
D: NA
J: TRBJ1-1
V: TRBV7-9
DNA: TGTGCCAGCAGCTTAGATGTCCTTGGAGCTTTCTTT
CDR3: CASSLDVLGAFF

size: many
D: NA
J: TRBJ1-1
V: TRBV5-5
DNA: TGTGCCAGCAGCCTTTGGGGGGTTAACACTGAAGCTTTCTTT
CDR3: CASSLWGVNTEAFF

size: NA
D: NA
J: TRBJ1-1
V: TRBV23-1
DNA: TGCGCCAGCACCATGTACGGGGGATGGCCTGAAGCTTTCTTT
CDR3: CASTMYGGWPEAFF

size: few
D: NA
J: TRBJ1-3
V: TRBV6-5
DNA: TGTGCCAGCAGTTTGCGGCCGGGTCGCTCTGGAAACACCATATATTTT
CDR3: CASSLRPGRSGNTIYF

size: NA
D: NA
J: TRBJ2-6
V: TRBV5-1
DNA: TGCGCCAGCAGCTTGCAGGCCGGGGCCAACGTCCTGACTTTC
CDR3: CASSLQAGANVLTF

size: few
D: TRBD2
J: TRBJ2-5
V: TRBV25-1
DNA: TGTGCCAGCAGTTCGACTAGCGGGGGGGCTCTGGAGACCCAGTACTTC
CDR3: CASSSTSGGALETQYF

size: many
D: TRBD2
J: TRBJ2-1
V: TRBV12-3/TRBV12-4
DNA: TGTGCCAGCAGTTTGCAAGCGGGGGGGCCCCATGAGCAGTTCTTC
CDR3: CASSLQAGGPHEQFF

size: NA
D: TRBD2
J: TRBJ2-7
V: TRBV5-1
DNA: TGCGCCAGCTCCCCTGAAGCGGGGGGAACCTACGAGCAGTACTTC
CDR3: CASSPEAGGTYEQYF

size: many
D: NA
J: TRBJ2-1
V: TRBV11-2
DNA: TGTGCCAGCAGATCTACAGGGTTCCATGAGCAGTTCTTC
CDR3: CASRSTGFHEQFF

size: many
D: NA
J: TRBJ2-3
V: TRBV20-1
DNA: TGCAGTGCTAGAGATCAAGGAAGCACAGATACGCAGTATTTT
CDR3: CSARDQGSTDTQYF

size: NA
D: NA
J: TRBJ1-6
V: TRBV27
DNA: TGTGCCAGCAGTTTATTGGCAGATTCACCCCTCCACTTT
CDR3: CASSLLADSPLHF

size: NA
D: TRBD2
J: TRBJ2-5
V: TRBV9
DNA: TGTGCCAGCAGCGCGCGTGGCGGACTAGGGGCAGAGACCCAGTACTTC
CDR3: CASSARGGLGAETQYF

size: few
D: NA
J: TRBJ2-2
V: TRBV5-1
DNA: TGCGCCAGCAGCTTGGTCGGCAATCCCGGGGAGCTGTTTTTT
CDR3: CASSLVGNPGELFF

size: few
D: NA
J: TRBJ2-1
V: TRBV19
DNA: TGTGCCAGTAGTATAGTAGGGTACAATGAGCAGTTCTTC
CDR3: CASSIVGYNEQFF

size: few
D: NA
J: TRBJ2-1
V: TRBV2
DNA: TGTGCCAGCAGTGAATTGTCCCCATACAATGAGCAGTTCTTC
CDR3: CASSELSPYNEQFF

size: few
D: NA
J: TRBJ2-7
V: TRBV7-2
DNA: TGTGCCAGCAGCGGAGGTCCCACCTCCTACGAGCAGTACTTC
CDR3: CASSGGPTSYEQYF

size: few
D: TRBD1
J: TRBJ1-5
V: TRBV27
DNA: TGTGCCAGCAGTCTGGACAGGGCTACTCAGCCCCAGCATTTT
CDR3: CASSLDRATQPQHF

size: NA
D: NA
J: TRBJ1-2
V: TRBV11-2
DNA: TGTGCCAGCAGCCACAGGGACCGCTATGGCTACACCTTC
CDR3: CASSHRDRYGYTF

size: few
D: NA
J: TRBJ1-3
V: TRBV2
DNA: TGTGCCAGCAGTGAAAGCCCGCGCTCTGGAAACACCATATATTTT
CDR3: CASSESPRSGNTIYF

size: few
D: NA
J: TRBJ2-5
V: TRBV7-9
DNA: TGTGCCAGCAGGGCGCGGGACCAAGAGACCCAGTACTTC
CDR3: CASRARDQETQYF

size: few
D: NA
J: TRBJ2-7
V: TRBV4-1
DNA: TGCGCCAGCAGCCGAGGGAGGGGGCTCGAGCAGTACTTC
CDR3: CASSRGRGLEQYF

size: NA
D: TRBD2
J: TRBJ2-7
V: TRBV4-3
DNA: TGCGCCAGCAGCTATAATCGTTTCGGGAGGGAGCAGTACTTC
CDR3: CASSYNRFGREQYF

size: NA
D: NA
J: TRBJ2-1
V: TRBV20-1
DNA: TGCAGTGCCAATACTGGACTCGGTGGGGAAGACAATGAGCAGTTCTTC
CDR3: CSANTGLGGEDNEQFF

size: few
D: NA
J: TRBJ2-7
V: TRBV2
DNA: TGTGCCAGCTCGACTCATAACGAGCAGTACTTC
CDR3: CASSTHNEQYF

size: NA
D: NA
J: TRBJ2-3
V: TRBV4-1
DNA: TGCGCCAGCAGCCAAGTTCAAGATACGCAGTATTTT
CDR3: CASSQVQDTQYF

size: few
D: NA
J: TRBJ1-4
V: TRBV5-1
DNA: TGCGCCAGCAGCCCAACTGTGTCAACTAATGAAAAACTGTTTTTT
CDR3: CASSPTVSTNEKLFF

size: few
D: NA
J: TRBJ2-5
V: TRBV20-1
DNA: TGCAGTGCTACCAGTTCCCAAGAGACCCAGTACTTC
CDR3: CSATSSQETQYF

size: few
D: NA
J: TRBJ2-6
V: TRBV5-6
DNA: TGTGCCAGCAGCTTGGGAGGGGGGAGAAGCTCTGGGGCCAACGTCCTGACTTTC
CDR3: CASSLGGGRSSGANVLTF

size: many
D: NA
J: TRBJ2-4
V: TRBV12-3/TRBV12-4
DNA: TGTGCCAGCAGTTTCGCCAAAAACATTCAGTACTTC
CDR3: CASSFAKNIQYF

size: few
D: TRBD2
J: TRBJ2-1
V: TRBV28
DNA: TGTGCCAGCAACCCTACTAGCGGGGGATACAATGAGCAGTTCTTC
CDR3: CASNPTSGGYNEQFF

size: few
D: NA
J: TRBJ1-1
V: TRBV29-1
DNA: TGCAGCGTCCCCGGGACACTGAACACTGAAGCTTTCTTT
CDR3: CSVPGTLNTEAFF

size: many
D: TRBD2
J: TRBJ2-5
V: TRBV25-1
DNA: TGTGCCAGCAGTCTAGGGAGCGGGGGGGGTCTTCAAGAGACCCAGTACTTC
CDR3: CASSLGSGGGLQETQYF

size: many
D: NA
J: TRBJ1-4
V: TRBV21-1
DNA: TGTGCCAGCAGTCCTACTTTACGGGGGCTGTTTTTT
CDR3: CASSPTLRGLFF

size: many
D: TRBD2
J: TRBJ2-5
V: TRBV5-1
DNA: TGCGCCAGCAGCTTGCAGGGGACTAGCGTCGAGACCCAGTACTTC
CDR3: CASSLQGTSVETQYF